This is a list of T cell receptor beta chains from one sample in a study of cytomegalovirus exposure and HLA in healthy donors. Some clones are missing from TCRdb's copy, which holds only in-frame ones; the method was immunoSEQ multiplex PCR. The sample features about 160,000 clones, with 2.1% in its top ten. The sequenced sample was PBMCs. These receptors were collected from a man aged 30 to 39 in good health and CMV-seronegative. CDR3s include the opening cysteine and the closing phenylalanine or tryptophan. The D gene is left open where the match is weak.

CDR3 protein	CDR3 DNA	D gene	V gene	J gene
CASSPAAYNEQFF	TGTGCCAGCAGCCCGGCGGCTTACAATGAGCAGTTCTTC	.	TRBV5-4	TRBJ2-1
CASSPGLAGETQYF	TGTGCCAGCTCACCAGGACTAGCGGGAGAGACCCAGTACTTC	TRBD2	TRBV18	TRBJ2-5
CASSQTGLGNQPQHF	TGTGCCAGCTCACAGACAGGGCTAGGCAATCAGCCCCAGCATTTT	TRBD1	TRBV18	TRBJ1-5
CASSFGTSDYEQYF	TGTGCCAGCAGCTTCGGGACTAGCGACTACGAGCAGTACTTC	TRBD2	TRBV7-9	TRBJ2-7
CATRDRATDTQYF	TGTGCCACCCGGGACAGGGCTACAGATACGCAGTATTTT	TRBD1	TRBV19	TRBJ2-3
CASSLGTGANTGELFF	TGTGCCAGCAGCTTGGGAACTGGAGCGAACACCGGGGAGCTGTTTTTT	.	TRBV5-4	TRBJ2-2
CASSGPGQWNIQYF	TGTGCCAGCAGTGGACCGGGACAGTGGAACATTCAGTACTTC	TRBD1	TRBV25-1	TRBJ2-4
CASTRIGNTEAFF	TGCGCCAGCACACGAATCGGGAACACTGAAGCTTTCTTT	.	TRBV10-2	TRBJ1-1
CAWRSERGSYNEQFF	TGTGCCTGGAGGTCAGAGAGAGGGTCCTACAATGAGCAGTTCTTC	.	TRBV30	TRBJ2-1
CASSPAEANVRYGYTF	TGTGCCAGTAGCCCGGCGGAGGCAAATGTTAGGTATGGCTACACCTTC	.	TRBV19	TRBJ1-2
CASSLGVGVIYNEQFF	TGTGCCAGCAGCTTAGGGGTGGGAGTAATCTACAATGAGCAGTTCTTC	.	TRBV7-2	TRBJ2-1
CASSRSGSRVYEQYF	TGTGCCAGCAGTCGTAGCGGGAGCAGGGTTTACGAGCAGTACTTC	TRBD2	TRBV6-5	TRBJ2-7
CASSYSPLSERTDTQYF	TGTGCCAGCAGTTATTCCCCCCTTAGCGAACGCACAGATACGCAGTATTTT	.	TRBV27	TRBJ2-3
CASSEALQGRQPQHF	TGTGCCAGCAGTGAAGCCCTACAGGGTCGGCAGCCCCAGCATTTT	.	TRBV6-1	TRBJ1-5
CASSYSRWMGNTIYF	TGTGCCAGCAGTTACTCGCGGTGGATGGGAAACACCATATATTTT	.	TRBV6-5	TRBJ1-3
CASSLLRQGGYTF	TGTGCCAGCAGTTTATTGCGGCAGGGTGGCTACACCTTC	.	TRBV27	TRBJ1-2
CASSLQGWGNTEAFF	TGCGCCAGCAGCTTGCAGGGGTGGGGGAACACTGAAGCTTTCTTT	.	TRBV5-1	TRBJ1-1
CASSPPHLNTEAFF	TGTGCCAGCTCACCACCCCATCTGAACACTGAAGCTTTCTTT	.	TRBV18	TRBJ1-1
CASSLLVGVRVTEAFF	TGTGCCAGCAGTTTATTGGTCGGGGTTCGGGTCACTGAAGCTTTCTTT	.	TRBV27	TRBJ1-1
CASSLGGGSGEQYF	TGTGCCAGCAGCTTGGGTGGCGGGAGCGGCGAGCAGTACTTC	TRBD2	TRBV11-3	TRBJ2-7
CASSSTSGAYNEQFF	TGTGCCAGTTCCTCAACTAGCGGGGCCTACAATGAGCAGTTCTTC	TRBD2	TRBV6-6	TRBJ2-1
CASSPLFEAANTGELFF	TGCGCCAGCAGCCCCCTTTTCGAGGCAGCGAACACCGGGGAGCTGTTTTTT	.	TRBV4-1	TRBJ2-2
CASSPGGWDLGNTIYF	TGTGCCAGCAGCCCGGGGGGATGGGATCTTGGAAACACCATATATTTT	.	TRBV5-6	TRBJ1-3
CATSRLQDFPFYEQYF	TGTGCCACCAGCAGGCTCCAGGACTTCCCATTCTACGAGCAGTACTTC	.	TRBV15	TRBJ2-7
CASSQAASGHTYNEQFF	TGCGCCAGCAGCCAAGCGGCTAGCGGACATACCTACAATGAGCAGTTCTTC	TRBD2	TRBV4-3	TRBJ2-1
CASSLWTAYQETQYF	TGTGCCAGCAGTTTATGGACAGCTTACCAAGAGACCCAGTACTTC	.	TRBV27	TRBJ2-5
CASSPWGSSYEQYF	TGTGCCAGCAGTCCCTGGGGCAGCTCCTACGAGCAGTACTTC	.	TRBV4-2	TRBJ2-7
CASSLAGGEETQYF	TGCGCCAGCAGCTTGGCCGGGGGTGAAGAGACCCAGTACTTC	.	TRBV5-1	TRBJ2-5
CASSPNSKGSEAFF	TGTGCCAGCTCACCCAATTCCAAGGGGTCTGAAGCTTTCTTT	.	TRBV18	TRBJ1-1
CASRRENQETQYF	TGTGCCAGCAGACGGGAGAACCAAGAGACCCAGTACTTC	.	TRBV27	TRBJ2-5
CATSRGVRREGNEQFF	TGTGCCACCAGCAGGGGGGTGCGACGGGAGGGCAATGAGCAGTTCTTC	TRBD2	TRBV15	TRBJ2-1
CASSFVGLGTNEQYF	TGTGCCAGCAGCTTCGTGGGACTGGGGACCAACGAGCAGTACTTC	.	TRBV7-9	TRBJ2-7
CASSLTYSPPGELFF	TGTGCCAGCAGCTTAACCTACAGTCCACCCGGGGAGCTGTTTTTT	.	TRBV7-3	TRBJ2-2
CASSYSTHDFYEQYF	TGTGCCAGCAGTTACTCCACTCACGACTTCTACGAGCAGTACTTC	.	TRBV6-5	TRBJ2-7
CASSLAFPRWLGDYRYTF	TGTGCCAGCAGCTTGGCCTTCCCTCGATGGCTGGGAGACTACCGCTACACCTTC	.	TRBV5-6	TRBJ1-2
CASSRGLAVQETQYF	TGTGCCAGCAGCCGAGGACTAGCGGTACAAGAGACCCAGTACTTC	TRBD2	TRBV5-4	TRBJ2-5
CACKLAGYSYNEQFF	TGTGCCTGCAAACTAGCGGGATACTCCTACAATGAGCAGTTCTTC	TRBD2	TRBV30	TRBJ2-1
CASSLGGRGTEAFF	TGTGCCAGCAGTTTGGGGGGTAGGGGCACTGAAGCTTTCTTT	.	TRBV28	TRBJ1-1
CASSPEGQSNYGYTF	TGTGCCAGCAGCCCCGAGGGACAGTCTAACTATGGCTACACCTTC	TRBD1	TRBV7-3	TRBJ1-2
CASSPPGHPPTGGYTF	TGTGCCAGCTCACCACCGGGACACCCACCCACCGGAGGCTACACCTTC	.	TRBV18	TRBJ1-2
CASSKTGAGNTIYF	TGTGCCAGCAGTAAAACAGGGGCTGGAAACACCATATATTTT	TRBD1	TRBV2	TRBJ1-3
CATSSQGHEQYF	TGTGCCACCTCATCTCAGGGGCACGAGCAGTACTTC	.	TRBV19	TRBJ2-7
CAISEVGGHKYEQYF	TGTGCCATCAGTGAGGTTGGAGGGCACAAGTACGAGCAGTACTTC	.	TRBV10-3	TRBJ2-7
CASSLDNERTDTQYF	TGTGCCAGCAGCTTAGATAACGAGCGCACAGATACGCAGTATTTT	.	TRBV11-2	TRBJ2-3
CASSLWGQLATGELFF	TGTGCCAGCAGCTTGTGGGGTCAACTAGCCACCGGGGAGCTGTTTTTT	.	TRBV5-4	TRBJ2-2
CASSLWVLGAYEQYF	TGTGCCAGCAGCTTGTGGGTTCTCGGGGCCTACGAGCAGTACTTC	.	TRBV5-6	TRBJ2-7
CASRRNYATGELFF	TGTGCCAGCAGAAGGAACTACGCAACCGGGGAGCTGTTTTTT	.	TRBV7-2	TRBJ2-2
CASSGYSGTEAFF	TGTGCCAGCAGCGGATACTCGGGCACTGAAGCTTTCTTT	.	TRBV25-1	TRBJ1-1
CAISDDRGDRYGYTF	TGTGCCATCAGTGATGACAGGGGTGATCGGTATGGCTACACCTTC	TRBD1	TRBV10-3	TRBJ1-2
CASRIPGYEQYF	TGTGCCAGCAGAATACCAGGGTACGAGCAGTACTTC	.	TRBV27	TRBJ2-7
CASSSGEQGAREQYF	TGTGCCAGCAGTTCAGGGGAACAGGGGGCAAGGGAGCAGTACTTC	TRBD1	TRBV28	TRBJ2-7
CASRNAGASGGQETQYF	TGTGCCAGCAGAAACGCGGGGGCTAGCGGAGGCCAAGAGACCCAGTACTTC	.	TRBV4-2	TRBJ2-5
CASSPDTSSSGANVLTF	TGTGCCAGCAGTCCAGACACGTCCAGCTCTGGGGCCAACGTCCTGACTTTC	.	TRBV27	TRBJ2-6
CASSDPWAQGGYTF	TGTGCCAGCAGTGATCCTTGGGCCCAGGGAGGCTACACCTTC	.	TRBV25-1	TRBJ1-2
CASSLFPTGDSEAFF	TGTGCCAGCAGCTTATTCCCCACAGGGGACAGTGAAGCTTTCTTT	TRBD1	TRBV7-9	TRBJ1-1
CASSPPKFRGGNEKLFF	TGTGCCAGCTCACCACCGAAGTTCCGGGGAGGGAATGAAAAACTGTTTTTT	.	TRBV18	TRBJ1-4
CASSPTQGSRQPQHF	TGTGCCAGCAGTCCTACACAGGGGTCTCGCCAGCCCCAGCATTTT	TRBD1	TRBV27	TRBJ1-5